This passage covers 4 T cell receptor beta chains from one sample sequenced in a study of blood T cell repertoires in COVID-19. Profiled with immunoSEQ multiplex PCR; TCRdb holds only in-frame clones, not every one. The table lists hundreds of thousands of clones, more than 75% of them singletons, with around 3% in the top ten. The material sequenced was peripheral blood. The receptors derive from a human donor in a cohort sampled during active COVID-19.

The rearrangement uses TRBV29-1 and TRBJ1-4; 7 bases align to TRBD1. The junction had 8 bases not matched to a gene; V was cut back by 7 bases and J by 6 bases. The CDR3 runs 13 residues. Germline V gene data show CDR1 as SQVTM and CDR2 as ANQGSEA. The CDR3 nucleotides are TGCAGCGGCCGAGGGGGCGGGGATGAAAAACTGTTTTTT. This gives the protein CSGRGGGDEKLFF.

The V gene is TRBV6-7, the J gene TRBJ1-1; no reliable D call. TRBV6-7 is filed as an ORF, its function uncertain. The CDR3 covers 15 residues. Trimming cost V 2 bases and J 1 base, with 11 bases left between them. CDR3 residues: CASSYRRTANTEAFF. The CDR3 region has the DNA TGTGCCAGCAGTTACAGGAGGACGGCGAACACTGAAGCTTTCTTT.

Note on this clone: A junction end diverges from the germline sequence, so it may reflect a read error. The chain joins TRBV7-9 to TRBJ1-4; 8 nucleotides line up with TRBD1. Germline CDR1 is SEHNR and CDR2 is FQNEAQ (reference sequence). The CDR3 extends over 18 amino acids. The CDR3 is CASSLGSGLQGDNEKLFF. CDR3 sequence (DNA): TGTGCCAGCAGTTTAGGGTCCGGTCTACAGGGGGACAATGAAAAACTGTTTTTT.

The rearrangement uses TRBV14 and TRBJ2-1, with 7 nucleotides matching TRBD2. The germline V gene has CDR1 SGHDN and CDR2 FVKESK. The CDR3 consists of 14 residues. Trimming removed 3 bases from V and 6 bases from J; junction bases left unmatched: 5. CDR3 sequence: CASSHWTRINEQFF. The CDR3, as DNA: TGTGCCAGCAGCCACTGGACTAGAATCAATGAGCAGTTCTTC.